This TCR beta chain was identified in a study of T cells after yellow fever vaccination. Overall study context: Preparation of fractions with low cell numbers was performed using SMART-Seq v4 Ultra Low Input.

This clonotype was seen many times. CDR3 length equals 15 residues. J lost 9 bases, V lost 6 bases, and 11 bases had no gene match. TCR cDNA, made by 5'RACE template switching, carried an added universal primer site and UMIs. TCRdb re-called the 5' RACE reads through MiXCR, storing one row per CDR3 protein. Of more than 200,000 distinct CDR3 sequences in the sample, roughly 3.7% were seen once. V gene TRBV12-3 or TRBV12-4 combines with J gene TRBJ2-1, with 10 bases matching TRBD2. This TCR derives from a man aged 18 to 30 who received the YFV17D yellow fever vaccine. The sequencing used PBMCs, collected 15 days after the yellow fever booster vaccination. This CDR3 is CASRPSAGGPLEQFF. The DNA for the CDR3 is TGTGCCAGCAGACCCTCAGCGGGGGGGCCCCTTGAGCAGTTCTTC.